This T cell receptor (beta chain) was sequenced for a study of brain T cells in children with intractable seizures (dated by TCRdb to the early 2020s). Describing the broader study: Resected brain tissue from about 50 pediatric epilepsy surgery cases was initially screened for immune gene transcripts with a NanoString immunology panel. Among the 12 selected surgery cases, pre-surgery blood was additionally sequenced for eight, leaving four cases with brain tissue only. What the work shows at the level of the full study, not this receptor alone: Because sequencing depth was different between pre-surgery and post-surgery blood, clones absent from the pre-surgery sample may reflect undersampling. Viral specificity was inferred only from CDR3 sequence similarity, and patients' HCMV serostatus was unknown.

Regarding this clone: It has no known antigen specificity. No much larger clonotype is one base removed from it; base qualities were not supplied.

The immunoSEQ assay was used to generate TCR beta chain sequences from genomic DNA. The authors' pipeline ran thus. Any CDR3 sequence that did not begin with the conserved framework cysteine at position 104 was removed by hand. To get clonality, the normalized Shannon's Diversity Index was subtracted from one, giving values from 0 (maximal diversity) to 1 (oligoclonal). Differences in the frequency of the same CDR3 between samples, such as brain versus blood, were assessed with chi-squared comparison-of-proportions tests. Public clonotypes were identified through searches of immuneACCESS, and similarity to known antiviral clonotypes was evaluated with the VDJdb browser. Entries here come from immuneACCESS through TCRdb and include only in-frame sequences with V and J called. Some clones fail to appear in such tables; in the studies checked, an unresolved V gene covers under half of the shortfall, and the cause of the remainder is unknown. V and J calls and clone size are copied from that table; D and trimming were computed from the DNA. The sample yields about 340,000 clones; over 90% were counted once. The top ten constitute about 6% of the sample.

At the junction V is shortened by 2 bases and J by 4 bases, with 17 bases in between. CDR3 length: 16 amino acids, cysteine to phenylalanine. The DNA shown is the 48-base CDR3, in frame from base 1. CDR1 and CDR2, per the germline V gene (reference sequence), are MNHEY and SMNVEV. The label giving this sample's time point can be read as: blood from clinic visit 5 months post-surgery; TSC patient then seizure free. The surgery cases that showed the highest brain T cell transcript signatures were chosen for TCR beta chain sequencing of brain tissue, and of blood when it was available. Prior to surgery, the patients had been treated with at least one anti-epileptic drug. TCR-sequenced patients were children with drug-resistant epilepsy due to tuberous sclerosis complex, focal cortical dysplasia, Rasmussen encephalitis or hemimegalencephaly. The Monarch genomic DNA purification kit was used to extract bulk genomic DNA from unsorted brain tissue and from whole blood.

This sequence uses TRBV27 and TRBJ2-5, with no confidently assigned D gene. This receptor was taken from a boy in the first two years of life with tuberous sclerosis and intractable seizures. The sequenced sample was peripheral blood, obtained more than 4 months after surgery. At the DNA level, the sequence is TGTGCCAGCAGTTTAAGTTTAGCCCAGAGATCAGAGACCCAGTACTTC. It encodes CASSLSLAQRSETQYF.